Listed here are 17 T cell receptor beta chains from one sample, sequenced in a study of OX40 agonist ivuxolimab in advanced cancers. TCRdb's table, derived via immunoSEQ multiplex PCR, lists solely in-frame clones and lacks some. There are 96,000 or so clones in the sample; about four fifths occur only once, and around 5.8% lies in the top ten. Sequences were derived from CD4+ or CD8+ T cells sorted from blood, sampled in a trial of the OX40 agonist ivuxolimab. Every receptor here comes from an adult with an advanced solid tumor such as melanoma, head and neck, liver or kidney cancer.

The gene calls are TRBV5-1 and TRBJ2-3; the D is unclear. The CDR3 contains 15 residues. The germline V gene has CDR1 SGHRS and CDR2 YFSETQ. Between the trimmed V and J ends, which lost 4 bases and 0 bases, there was a span of 12 bases. CDR3 DNA sequence: TGCGCCAGCAGCCCTCCGGGCCGTAGCACAGATACGCAGTATTTT. Translating it yields CASSPPGRSTDTQYF.

V gene TRBV7-2 combines with J gene TRBJ2-2; perhaps D is TRBD1 or TRBD2 (5 bases each). The germline gives CDR1 SGHTA, CDR2 FQGNSA. The V gene lost 4 bases and the J gene lost 1 base, with 13 bases spanning the gap. The CDR3 has 16 amino acids. The DNA for the CDR3 is TGTGCCAGCAGCTGGACCGGGACGGAGAACACCGGGGAGCTGTTTTTT. This gives the protein CASSWTGTENTGELFF.

Here the CDR3 DNA reads TGCAGCGCCCGGGACATAACTGAAAAACTGTTTTTT. This sequence encodes CSARDITEKLFF. The chain carries TRBV29-1 and TRBJ1-4, with D perhaps matching TRBD1 (6 bases). Germline V CDR1 and CDR2: SQVTM, ANQGSEA. The CDR3 is 12 residues long. With 7 bases removed from V and 7 bases from J, the gap between germline ends came to 13 bases.

The chain combines TRBV13 with TRBJ2-7; TRBD2 might be the D (6 bases). Germline CDR1 PRHDT, CDR2 FYEKMQ (reference sequence). The CDR3 spans 15 residues. Trimming pared 5 bases from V and 3 bases from J, leaving 17 bases between. Written as DNA, the CDR3 is TGTGCCAGCAGCCCGACGGGGACTGAGCACTACGAGCAGTACTTC. Translation: CASSPTGTEHYEQYF. Based on the CDR3 plus reference TRBV13 and TRBJ2-7, the full variable domain is AAGVIQSPRHLIKEKRETATLKCYPIPRHDTVYWYQQGPGQDPQFLISFYEKMQSDKGSIPDRFSAQQFSDYHSELNMSSLELGDSALYFCASSPTGTEHYEQYFGPGTRLTVT.

The chain uses TRBV14 and TRBJ2-7, with no clear D. Deletions cut 4 bases from V and 4 bases from J, with 11 bases between. The CDR3 contains 13 residues. Germline CDR1 is SGHDN and CDR2 is FVKESK. CDR3 nucleotide sequence: TGTGCCAGCAGCCGGGAAGGAGATTACGAGCAGTACTTC. Amino acid sequence: CASSREGDYEQYF.

This clone counts as medium-sized. The V and J genes are TRBV5-4 and TRBJ1-2; 7 bases are a match to TRBD1. V shed 4 bases and J 8 bases; nucleotides not matched to a gene: 8. This CDR3 has 13 amino acids. Germline-derived CDR1 and CDR2 are SGHNT and YYREEE (reference sequence). The CDR3 loop is CASSVDRARGYTF. In DNA form, the CDR3 reads TGTGCCAGCAGCGTTGACAGGGCAAGGGGCTACACCTTC.

This chain joins TRBV7-9 and TRBJ2-7, with 12 nucleotides matching TRBD1. The ends lost 4 bases at V and 4 bases at J; junction bases unmatched: 14. This CDR3 region has 18 residues. The germline V gene has CDR1 SEHNR and CDR2 FQNEAQ (reference sequence). In DNA form, the CDR3 reads TGTGCCAGCAGCTCGGGACAGGGGGCAGCGGGAGGGTTTTACGAGCAGTACTTC. Translated, it gives CASSSGQGAAGGFYEQYF.

The chain joins TRBV25-1 to TRBJ2-4; tentatively, D is TRBD1 (7 bases). Per germline, CDR1 MGHDK and CDR2 SYGVNS. V lost 3 bases and J lost 4, with 10 bases in between. The CDR3 is 14 residues long. CDR3 bases: TGTGCCAGCAGTGACAGGGGGGAAAAAAACATTCAGTACTTC. It yields the protein CASSDRGEKNIQYF. The whole variable domain, remainder taken from reference TRBV25-1 and TRBJ2-4, is EADIYQTPRYLVIGTGKKITLECSQTMGHDKMYWYQQDPGMELHLIHYSYGVNSTEKGDLSSESTVSRIRTEHFPLTLESARPSHTSQYLCASSDRGEKNIQYFGAGTRLSVL.

The sample holds a few counts of this clone. The rearrangement joins TRBV5-1 to TRBJ2-3; TRBD1 aligns across 8 bases. Germline lookup yields CDR1 SGHRS and CDR2 YFSETQ. The CDR3 consists of 16 residues. V lost 0 bases, J lost 0 bases, and 3 bases stayed unmatched. The DNA for the CDR3 is TGCGCCAGCAGCTTGGACAGACAGGGGAGCACAGATACGCAGTATTTT. As protein: CASSLDRQGSTDTQYF.

A single count supports this clone. The chain uses TRBV12-5 and TRBJ1-6; D is perhaps TRBD1 (6 bases). CDR1 LGHNT and CDR2 FRNRAP come from the germline V gene. This CDR3 region has 14 residues. Trimming stripped 3 bases from V and 9 bases from J, with 12 bases between. CDR3 sequence reads: CASGFQGGGSPLHF. DNA for the CDR3: TGTGCTAGTGGTTTCCAAGGGGGAGGTTCACCCCTCCACTTT.

V and J are TRBV6-5 and TRBJ2-5; 11 nucleotides match TRBD2. The DNA end is a closer match to TRBJ2-7, so the J assignment may be wrong. The CDR3 has 15 residues. Germline-derived CDR1 and CDR2 are MNHEY and SVGAGI. Written as DNA, the CDR3 is TGTGCCAGCAGTTCCGCGGGACTAGCGGTCTACGAGCAGTACTTC. Its protein is CASSSAGLAVYEQYF.

The chain carries TRBV18 and TRBJ1-1; perhaps TRBD1 as D (6 bases). The CDR3 totals 13 residues. V gave up 6 bases and J gave up 1 base, with 9 bases separating them. Germline V gene data show CDR1 as KGHSH and CDR2 as LQKENI. The CDR3 region is CASSRQENTEAFF. The CDR3 region has the DNA TGTGCCAGCTCGCGACAGGAGAACACTGAAGCTTTCTTT.

This sequence joins TRBV25-1 and TRBJ1-6; D not resolved. V was trimmed by 6 bases and J by 3 bases, leaving 9 bases between them. This CDR3 comprises 14 residues. CDR1 and CDR2 from the germline V gene are MGHDK and SYGVNS. CDR3 DNA: TGTGCCAGCAGCGACTCAAACTATAATTCACCCCTCCACTTT. Protein: CASSDSNYNSPLHF. The entire variable domain, with the rest obtained from reference TRBV25-1 and TRBJ1-6, is as follows: EADIYQTPRYLVIGTGKKITLECSQTMGHDKMYWYQQDPGMELHLIHYSYGVNSTEKGDLSSESTVSRIRTEHFPLTLESARPSHTSQYLCASSDSNYNSPLHFGNGTRLTVT.

J is TRBJ1-4 and V is TRBV11-2, with 7 bases lining up with TRBD1. Germline V gene data show CDR1 as SGHAT and CDR2 as FQNNGV. The CDR3 runs 16 residues. J gave up 4 bases and V 1 base, and 6 bases lay outside the gene matches. The CDR3 sequence: CASSLGRGQFNEKLFF. In DNA form, the CDR3 reads TGTGCCAGCAGCTTAGGAAGGGGGCAGTTTAATGAAAAACTGTTTTTT. Together with reference TRBV11-2 and TRBJ1-4, the CDR3 gives the full variable domain: EAGVAQSPRYKIIEKRQSVAFWCNPISGHATLYWYQQILGQGPKLLIQFQNNGVVDDSQLPKDRFSAERLKGVDSTLKIQPAKLEDSAVYLCASSLGRGQFNEKLFFGSGTQLSVL.

V gene TRBV5-4 combines with J gene TRBJ2-3, with a tentative D call TRBD2 (6 bases). The germline V gene has CDR1 SGHNT and CDR2 YYREEE (reference sequence). Trimming cost V 4 bases and J 2 bases, with 17 bases left between them. This CDR3 spans 16 amino acids. The CDR3: CASSLGSGVSTDTQYF. The CDR3, as DNA: TGTGCCAGCAGCCTGGGGTCGGGGGTCTCCACAGATACGCAGTATTTT.

The chain uses TRBV15 and TRBJ2-5; tentative D call: TRBD1 (5 bases). The CDR3 extends over 16 amino acids. Trimming shortened V by 3 bases and J by 2 bases, and 16 bases separated the two germline ends. CDR1 is LNHNV, CDR2 YYDKDF, per germline (reference sequence). CDR3 in DNA: TGTGCCACCAGCAGCCCCAATCAGGGATGGCAAGAGACCCAGTACTTC. Its translation: CATSSPNQGWQETQYF.

This clone was counted a single time. The chain couples TRBV7-9 to TRBJ2-1; D gene uncertain. The germline V and J ends were trimmed by 5 bases and 7 bases, with 6 bases remaining between them. The germline CDR1 and CDR2 sequences are SEHNR and FQNEAQ (reference sequence). The CDR3 loop spans 11 amino acids. CDR3 coding DNA: TGTGCCAGCAGCCAGTTTAATGAGCAGTTCTTC. It translates to CASSQFNEQFF.